This T cell receptor beta chain originates from a study of human T cells and chemical hapten exposure. Study-wide background: In the roughly 24-week study, patients were dosed weekly with diphenylcyclopropenone on the scalp throughout. Application of 0.01% DPC to the upper back was done by patch test, with a reading at 6 days.

Time point here: patch test 1, 2 weeks after DPC sensitization. Specified treatment: therapeutic diphenylcyclopropenone sensitization with weekly scalp DPC. One entry per CDR3 protein, called by TCRdb with MiXCR from the RACE reads. Of about 110,000 distinct CDR3 sequences listed, 11% are singletons. This clonotype was counted between two and nine times. Its antigen is not known. V gave up 3 bases and J gave up 1 base, with 12 bases separating them. Germline lookup yields CDR1 KGHSH and CDR2 LQKENI. The CDR3 covers 15 residues. General study results and limits: Counts of expanded TCRs (at PT1) showed a positive correlation with patch test score. While controls formed fewer of them, expanded TCRs formed significantly more large CDR3 similarity clusters.

The sequencing here drew on whole blood, taken in connection with sensitization to the hapten diphenylcyclopropenone (DPC). V gene TRBV18 combines with J gene TRBJ1-1; tentatively, D is TRBD1 (5 bases). The TCR was taken from a woman aged 40 to 50 with alopecia areata. Some clones in this sample may be carry-over from other donors' samples. CDR3 sequence: CASSPSRDGNTEAFF. The CDR3 DNA sequence: TGTGCCAGCTCACCCTCGAGGGACGGGAACACTGAAGCTTTCTTT.